This T cell receptor beta chain was profiled in a study of T cells in Graves' hyperthyroidism and ophthalmopathy. It was uncontrolled infection, other autoimmune disease, pregnancy or lactation that excluded patients. Diagnoses were established using clinical symptoms, serum thyroxine and TRAb, thyroid ultrasound and orbital computed tomography. The blood specimen was taken at initial hyperthyroidism diagnosis, before any ophthalmopathy symptoms. This clonotype was found many times. TCR beta CDR3 sequences were amplified from RNA transcripts. HTBI primers were the set used in a first-round RT-PCR of the TCR CDR3. In TCRdb, the multiplex PCR reads were re-called with MiXCR into one record per CDR3 protein. This table has hundreds of thousands of distinct CDR3 sequences, around a sixth appearing once. The CDR3 extends over 10 amino acids. Germline V lookup: CDR1 DFQATT, CDR2 SNEGSKA (reference sequence).

V usage is TRBV20-1 and J usage is TRBJ2-7, with D unclear. The sample comprised blood. The sequence derives from a woman younger than 35 with Graves' hyperthyroidism that later progressed to Graves' ophthalmopathy. CDR3 nucleotide sequence: TGCGGTATTGGAGATTACGAGCAGTACTTC. Translated, it gives CGIGDYEQYF.